Sequencing of this T cell receptor beta chain was carried out in a study of T cells in Graves' hyperthyroidism and ophthalmopathy (dated by TCRdb to between 2017 and 2020). Context from the whole study: Peripheral blood samples were taken at the time of initial diagnosis, prior to any treatment. An independent validation cohort of under 20 hyperthyroidism patients and approximately 16 patients who later progressed to ophthalmopathy tested prospective prediction of ophthalmopathy. The paper reports TCR Vbeta CDR3 sequencing of 130 to 150 peripheral blood samples: approximately 41 ophthalmopathy, 75 to 80 hyperthyroidism and around 17 progressor patients. TCR V-J signatures able to tell the groups apart were searched for in a discovery cohort of 90 to 100 patients, of whom 43 had Graves' ophthalmopathy and about 60 had stable Graves' hyperthyroidism. In addition, the study compared T-cell repertoires in thyroid tissue and in blood from several Graves' hyperthyroidism patients. After blood sampling, hyperthyroidism patients were treated with methimazole at a starting dose of 30 mg daily, and ophthalmopathy patients were treated with high-dose intravenous methylprednisolone. The 75 to 100 discovery patients were randomly split 7:3 into training and test sets. What the work shows at the level of the full study, not this receptor alone: Blood samples also contained most of the expanded thyroid clonotypes (frequency above 0.001), which suggests that blood repertoires may reflect thyroid immune responses. A 13 V-J signature model separated ophthalmopathy from stable hyperthyroidism, with roughly 88% sensitivity and roughly 82% specificity in cross-validation and 80%/75% in testing. In validation, progression to ophthalmopathy was predicted by the model with 70.59% sensitivity and about 72% specificity, a median of roughly 6.4 months before onset. No statistical method was used to set the sample size in advance, and investigators knew the group allocation.

Amplification of TCR beta CDR3 regions was carried out from RNA transcripts. A first-round RT-PCR of the TCR CDR3 used the HTBI primer set with the Qiagen OneStep RT-PCR kit. A second multiplex PCR round built the libraries, followed by size selection and purification. Sequencing of the libraries was done on an Illumina HiSeq2000 using paired-end 100 bp reads. The source study handled its data this way. SOAPnuke was used to process the raw data, removing reads that contained adapters or uncalled bases, had a mean Phred below 15, or lacked an exact match to the constant primer or identifier. High-quality paired reads were merged using COPE v1.2.5, and each unique nucleotide sequence was defined as a clonotype. MiTCR v1.1 was used to align the clonotypes against IMGT TRBV, TRBD and TRBJ reference segments. The analysis included only V-J combinations with a frequency above 0.0001, which together covered approximately 99% of the repertoires. A TCS score was defined as the ratio of F50 (clonal expansion) to E x V (chaos), with BLOSUM62-based TCRdist applied between CDR3 peptides within each V-J. Welch's t-statistics and random forest reduced roughly 500 V-J features to 13, which were used in a naive Bayes classifier (R e1071). The public reads were reprocessed in TCRdb via fastp at Q25 and MiXCR, keeping in-frame beta chains. Each CDR3 protein gets just one entry, which takes the most common genes and DNA from the rows behind it. For this entry, the V and J calls and clone size follow TCRdb and not the study's own pipeline. A total of around 350,000 distinct CDR3 sequences appear in this sample, roughly 14% of them only once. The biggest ten clones account for about 27% of the sample.

Trimming removed 6 bases from V and 12 bases from J, leaving 12 bases between the germline ends. The CDR3 runs 11 amino acids, cysteine and phenylalanine included. The sequence is cut down to CDR3 DNA, 33 bases in frame from base 1. The CDR1 and CDR2 encoded by the germline V gene are SNHLY and FYNNEI. A few counts support this clonotype. Its antigen has not been determined. The sample holds no much larger clone one base away, and base qualities are not on file. Hyperthyroidism patients were newly diagnosed, with disease duration under 2 months, and aged 18 to 65 years. Exclusion was applied to patients with uncontrolled infections, other autoimmune diseases, pregnancy or lactation. Clinical symptoms, serum thyroxine and TRAb, thyroid ultrasound, and orbital computed tomography formed the basis for the diagnoses. For progressor patients, blood was drawn at the first diagnosis of hyperthyroidism, before any ophthalmopathy symptoms had appeared. PBMCs were separated from over 9 ml of fresh peripheral blood using Ficoll-Paque density gradient centrifugation. Progressor patients were defined as those initially diagnosed with Graves' hyperthyroidism in whom ophthalmopathy developed during follow-up. Total RNA was extracted with Trizol reagent, and quality was checked on an Agilent 2100 Bioanalyzer.

Sequencing was carried out using blood. The source of this sequence is a young woman with Graves' hyperthyroidism that later progressed to Graves' ophthalmopathy. The rearrangement joined TRBV2 to TRBJ2-1; perhaps TRBD1 is the D gene, with 5 bases matching. The DNA is as follows: TGTGCCAGCAGAGGGGCTACTTCGCAGTTCTTC. Protein translation: CASRGATSQFF.